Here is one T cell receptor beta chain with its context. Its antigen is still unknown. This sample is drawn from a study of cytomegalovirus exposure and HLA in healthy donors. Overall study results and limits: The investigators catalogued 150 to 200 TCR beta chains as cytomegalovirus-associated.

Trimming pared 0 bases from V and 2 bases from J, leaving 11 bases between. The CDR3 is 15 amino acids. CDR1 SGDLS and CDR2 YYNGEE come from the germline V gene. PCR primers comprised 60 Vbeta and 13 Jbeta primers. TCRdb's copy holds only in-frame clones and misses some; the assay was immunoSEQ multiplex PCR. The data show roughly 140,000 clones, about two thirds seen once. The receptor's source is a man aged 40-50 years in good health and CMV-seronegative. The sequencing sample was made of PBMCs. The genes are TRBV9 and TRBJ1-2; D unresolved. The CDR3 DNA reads TGTGCCAGCAGCGTAGAGGCAGTGACAAACTATGGCTACACCTTC. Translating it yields CASSVEAVTNYGYTF.